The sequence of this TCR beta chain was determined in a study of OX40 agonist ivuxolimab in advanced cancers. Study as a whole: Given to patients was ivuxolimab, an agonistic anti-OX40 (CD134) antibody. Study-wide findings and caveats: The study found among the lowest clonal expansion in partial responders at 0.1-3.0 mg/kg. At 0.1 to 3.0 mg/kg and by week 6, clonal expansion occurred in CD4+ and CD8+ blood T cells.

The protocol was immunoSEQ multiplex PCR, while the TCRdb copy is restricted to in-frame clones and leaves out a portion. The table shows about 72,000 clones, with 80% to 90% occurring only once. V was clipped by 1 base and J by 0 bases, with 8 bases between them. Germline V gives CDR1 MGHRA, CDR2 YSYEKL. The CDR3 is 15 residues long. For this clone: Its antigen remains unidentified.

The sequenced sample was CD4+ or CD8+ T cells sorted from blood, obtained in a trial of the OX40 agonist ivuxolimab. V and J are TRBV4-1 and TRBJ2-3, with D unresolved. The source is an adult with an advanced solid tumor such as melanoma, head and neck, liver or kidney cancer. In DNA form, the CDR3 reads TGCGCCAGCAGCCAAGGGGGTCTGAGCACAGATACGCAGTATTTT. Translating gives CASSQGGLSTDTQYF.